Sequencing of this TCR beta chain was carried out in a study of blood T cell repertoires in COVID-19. TCRdb's table, derived via immunoSEQ multiplex PCR, lists solely in-frame clones and lacks some. This sample yields tens of thousands of clones, of which roughly 87% are seen a single time; 15% belongs to the top ten. V lost 3 bases to trimming and J lost 1 base, with 5 bases between them. The germline V gene encodes CDR1 SGHTA and CDR2 FQGTGA. The CDR3 loop spans 13 amino acids. Sequencing was carried out using peripheral blood. J is TRBJ2-3 and V is TRBV7-3; weak D call: TRBD2 (5 bases). The origin of this receptor is a male donor with acute or convalescent COVID-19. This CDR3 is CASSFGGTDTQYF. The CDR3 DNA reads TGTGCCAGCAGCTTCGGGGGCACAGATACGCAGTATTTT.